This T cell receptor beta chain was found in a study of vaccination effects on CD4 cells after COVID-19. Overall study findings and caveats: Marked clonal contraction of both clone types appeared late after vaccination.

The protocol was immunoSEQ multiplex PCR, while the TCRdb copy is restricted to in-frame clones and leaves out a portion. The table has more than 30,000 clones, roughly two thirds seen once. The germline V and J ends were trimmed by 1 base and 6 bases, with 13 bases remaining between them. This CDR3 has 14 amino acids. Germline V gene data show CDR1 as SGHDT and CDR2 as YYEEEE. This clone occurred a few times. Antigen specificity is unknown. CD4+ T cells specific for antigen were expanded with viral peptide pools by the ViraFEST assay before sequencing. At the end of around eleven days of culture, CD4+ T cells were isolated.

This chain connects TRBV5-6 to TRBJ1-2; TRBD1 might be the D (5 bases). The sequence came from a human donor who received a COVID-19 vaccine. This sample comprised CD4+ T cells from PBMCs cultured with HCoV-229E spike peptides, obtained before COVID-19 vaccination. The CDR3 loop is CASSLMGGRDGYTF. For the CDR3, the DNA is TGTGCCAGCAGCTTGATGGGGGGTAGGGATGGCTACACCTTC.